These T cell receptor beta chains were read from a single sample in a study of blood T cell repertoires in COVID-19. Here immunoSEQ multiplex PCR was the method, and the copy in TCRdb shows in-frame clones only, minus some. The repertoire consists of 97,000 or so clones, with roughly 82% occurring once and the leading ten covering less than 5%. The sequencing input was peripheral blood. All receptors derive from a human donor in a cohort sampled during active COVID-19. Each CDR3 is given with its conserved first and last residue. D genes are given only for firm matches. Size is omitted from some rows. Given values are once, few, many or a class for expanded clones.

clone size	V gene	CDR3 length	J gene	D gene	CDR3 DNA	CDR3 protein
.	TRBV6-6	12	TRBJ1-1	.	TGTGCCAGCAGTTCGGGGGGCACTGAAGCTTTCTTT	CASSSGGTEAFF
.	TRBV15	15	TRBJ1-6	.	TGTGCCACCAGCAGAGATATGACAGGCCGTCTGGCCCTCCACTTT	CATSRDMTGRLALHF
few	TRBV20-1	10	TRBJ2-7	.	TGCAGTGCTAGAGTAGCTGAGCAGTACTTC	CSARVAEQYF
.	TRBV11-2	15	TRBJ1-2	.	TGTGCCAGCAGCTCACCAGGCAGGGCCTCCTATGGCTACACCTTC	CASSSPGRASYGYTF
.	TRBV7-2	16	TRBJ1-5	.	TGTGCCAGCAGCCCCCCCGGGGGGGCGTTCAATCAGCCCCAGCATTTT	CASSPPGGAFNQPQHF
.	TRBV7-9	15	TRBJ2-5	TRBD1	TGTGCCAGCAGGGATTCACGGGACAGGGGAGAGACCCAGTACTTC	CASRDSRDRGETQYF
.	TRBV27	16	TRBJ1-1	.	TGTGCCAGCAGTTTATACCCCGGACAGCCTAGGACTGAAGCTTTCTTT	CASSLYPGQPRTEAFF
.	TRBV28	15	TRBJ2-7	.	TGTGCCAGCAGTACCCGTTGGGCCAGCTCCTACGAGCAGTACTTC	CASSTRWASSYEQYF
.	TRBV3-1/TRBV3-2	13	TRBJ2-2	.	TGTGCCAGCAGCCCCCGCGATATCCGGGAGCTGTTTTTT	CASSPRDIRELFF
.	TRBV27	15	TRBJ2-7	.	TGTGCCAGCAGTCCTCCGGGGGTTCGAATTTACGAGCAGTACTTC	CASSPPGVRIYEQYF
.	TRBV28	14	TRBJ1-1	.	TGTGCCAGCAGTTTACAGGCAATGAACACTGAAGCTTTCTTT	CASSLQAMNTEAFF
.	TRBV6-2/TRBV6-3	16	TRBJ2-1	.	TGTGCCAGCAGTTTACGCCCCGCGGGCCATTACAATGAGCAGTTCTTC	CASSLRPAGHYNEQFF
few	TRBV2	13	TRBJ2-5	TRBD2	TGTGCCAGCTTTCGACTAGCGGGAGGGACCCAGTACTTC	CASFRLAGGTQYF
.	TRBV27	15	TRBJ2-7	.	TGTGCCAGCAGTAGGGGGGGCGTGGGTTCCTACGAGCAGTACTTC	CASSRGGVGSYEQYF
.	TRBV7-2	15	TRBJ2-2	.	TGTGCCAGCAGCTCCAGGACAACGAACACCGGAGAGCTGTTTTTT	CASSSRTTNTGELFF
.	TRBV19	13	TRBJ1-1	.	TGTGCCAGTAGTAAGAGGGCGCTCACTGAAGCTTTCTTT	CASSKRALTEAFF
.	TRBV6-5	15	TRBJ2-7	TRBD1	TGTGCCAGCAAACCGGGACAGGGTTTTTCCTACGAGCAGTACTTC	CASKPGQGFSYEQYF
.	TRBV6-5	15	TRBJ1-4	TRBD1	TGTGCCAGCAGCGTCGACAGGGCGACTAATGAAAAACTGTTTTTT	CASSVDRATNEKLFF
.	TRBV18	14	TRBJ2-1	TRBD1	TGTGCCAGCTCGCAGGGACAGGCCGGGAATGAGCAGTTCTTC	CASSQGQAGNEQFF
.	TRBV2	16	TRBJ1-4	.	TGTGCCAGCTGCCTCGGACGGCCGGGGGATACGGAAAAACTGTTTTTT	CASCLGRPGDTEKLFF
.	TRBV4-1	17	TRBJ1-3	.	TGCGCCAGCAGCCAAGGGAGCCAGGGGAGCTCTGGAAACACCATATATTTT	CASSQGSQGSSGNTIYF
.	TRBV28	15	TRBJ2-6	.	TGTGCCAGCAGCCGACAGGACTCTGGGGCCAACGTCCTGACTTTC	CASSRQDSGANVLTF
.	TRBV9	16	TRBJ1-3	.	TGTGCCAGCAGCCCCGCCCCCCCAGACTCTGGAAACACCATATATTTT	CASSPAPPDSGNTIYF
.	TRBV24-1	14	TRBJ2-1	TRBD2	TGTGCCACCAGTTGGACTAGCGGGGGTTATGAGCAGTTCTTC	CATSWTSGGYEQFF
.	TRBV6-2/TRBV6-3	14	TRBJ1-2	.	TGTGCCAGCAGTTTCGATGGGCGTGCCTATGGCTACACCTTC	CASSFDGRAYGYTF
few	TRBV6-1	15	TRBJ1-5	TRBD1	TGTGCCAGCAGTGAAGCCACAGGGGTGGACCAGCCCCAGCATTTT	CASSEATGVDQPQHF